This T cell receptor beta chain was documented in a study of cytomegalovirus exposure and HLA in healthy donors. Study outcomes and limitations: Both high specificity and high sensitivity reportedly marked the classifier's diagnosis of cytomegalovirus status.

A multiplex PCR was run with 60 Vbeta primers and 13 Jbeta primers. Only in-frame clones appear in the TCRdb table, and some are missing; sequencing was by immunoSEQ multiplex PCR. The top ten clones hold 1% of a sample with roughly 150,000 clones, around 85% of them seen once. A word on this clone: Its antigen is as yet unknown.

CDR1 is SEHNR and CDR2 is FQNEAQ in the germline V gene (reference sequence). The CDR3 has 14 amino acids. V was pared by 3 bases and J by 4 bases, with 11 bases between. Input material: PBMCs. The clonotype was recovered from a boy between 2 and 15 years old in good health and CMV-seronegative. The chain couples TRBV7-9 to TRBJ2-3; D is possibly TRBD2 (6 bases). The CDR3 bases are TGTGCCAGCAGCTTGATGGAGGGCTCAGATACGCAGTATTTT. Translating gives CASSLMEGSDTQYF.